This TCR beta chain was sequenced for a study of vaccination effects on CD4 cells after COVID-19 (dated 2022 in TCRdb). With respect to the entire study: Participants received two doses of either the BNT162b2 or the mRNA-1273 mRNA SARS-CoV-2 vaccine. The study compared SARS-CoV-2 spike-specific CD4+ TCR repertoires before and after mRNA vaccination in COVID-19 convalescent patients and infection-naive vaccine recipients. The full study included some eleven COVID-19 convalescent patients and several SARS-CoV-2-naive healthy vaccine recipients. Cultures from other donors in the study were sequenced with the Oncomine TCR Beta short-read assay on an Illumina iSeq 100.

The CDR3 runs 14 amino acids, cysteine and phenylalanine included. Just CDR3 DNA is preserved here, 42 bases in frame from base 1. The V and J ends are trimmed by 0 bases and 5 bases, leaving 11 bases between them. The germline V gene encodes CDR1 SGDLS and CDR2 YYNGEE. Comments on this clone: Its antigen remains unidentified. One base away there is no much larger clone; base qualities are not given.

Study-wide findings and limitations: Among healthy vaccine recipients, nearly all vaccine-induced clones were SARS-CoV-2 mono-reactive, and just 1 of 255 was cross-reactive with common cold coronaviruses. The study was limited by a small number of convalescent patients, and early post-infection timepoints were lacking. Both infection-induced and vaccine-induced clones contracted markedly at late post-vaccination timepoints, which is consistent with waning T cell responses.

The ViraFEST assay stimulated PBMC with viral peptide pools and then used TCR sequencing to identify antigen-specific CD4+ T cell clonotypes by expansion. After less than eleven days of culture, CD4+ T cells were isolated with the EasySep CD4+ T cell isolation kit. Healthy vaccine recipients had no prior SARS-CoV-2 infection, confirmed by negative nucleocapsid antibodies before and after vaccination. Some 2 million PBMC per well were cultured with approximately 10 ug/ml peptides in IMDM containing around 4.6% human AB serum, approximately 9.9 IU/ml IL-2 and gentamicin. Half of the culture medium was replaced with fresh IL-2-containing medium on days 3 and 7. Each peptide stimulation condition was cultured in triplicate wells unless otherwise noted. Using Ficoll-Paque Plus gradient centrifugation, PBMC were separated from whole blood and then either used fresh or cryopreserved at -140C. The spike proteins of SARS-CoV-2 and of the common cold coronaviruses HCoV-NL63, HCoV-OC43 and HCoV-229E were spanned by overlapping peptide pools. Genomic DNA was extracted from cultured CD4+ T cells with the QIAamp micro DNA kit.

The library relied on the immunoSEQ multiplex PCR assay. TCR beta CDR3 sequencing was performed on DNA from the cultured, isolated CD4+ T cells. Per the source publication's procedure: Non-productive TCR sequences were discarded, and reads were trimmed to the CDR3 region, with only CDR3s of 7 or more amino acids retained. The MANAFEST web app was used to identify antigen-specific clonotypes by comparing expansion in peptide wells with expansion in reference cultures. Positive clones required FDR<0.05 expansion versus reference and all other wells, odds ratio above 5, and frequency above 0.1% in two replicate wells. A clonotype was called cross-reactive if it was significantly expanded both in SARS-CoV-2 spike wells and in at least one common cold coronavirus spike condition. Levenshtein distance calculated with the stringdist R package was used to assess CDR3 similarity, and unrooted trees were constructed with ape in R 3.6.1. Drawn from immuneACCESS, this table holds only the in-frame rearrangements with V and J called that TCRdb kept. Clones are partly lost; checked studies trace under half to an unresolved V gene and leave the rest unexplained. D and trimming come from the DNA, and the V and J calls and clone size come from that table. In all, the sample holds under 75,000 clones, and roughly 80% of those were seen once. The ten largest account for 12% of the sample.

In this chain, TRBV9 is recombined with TRBJ2-5; perhaps TRBD1 is the D gene, with 6 bases matching. The sequence came from a human donor who received a COVID-19 vaccine. The material sequenced was CD4+ T cells from PBMCs cultured with SARS-CoV-2 spike peptides, taken before COVID-19 vaccination. In light of the paper, this sample's cell subset or site label describes: SARS-CoV-2 spike overlapping peptide pool stimulation. The sequenced DNA is TGTGCCAGCAGCGTAGCTTGGCAGGGGGAGACCCAGTACTTC. Its product reads: CASSVAWQGETQYF. The full variable domain, with segments outside the CDR3 supplied by the reference TRBV9 and TRBJ2-5 proteins, appears as DSGVTQTPKHLITATGQRVTLRCSPRSGDLSVYWYQQSLDQGLQFLIQYYNGEERAKGNILERFSAQQFPDLHSELNLSSLELGDSALYFCASSVAWQGETQYFGPGTRLLVL.